Described below is a single TCR beta chain sequence and its context. The sample comes from a study of Ad26.COV2.S vaccination and SARS-CoV-2 variants. The method was immunoSEQ multiplex PCR; TCRdb's version includes in-frame clones alone and lacks a portion of them. The sample lists about 98,000 clones, roughly 80% seen once, with about 18% in the top ten. CDR3 length: 11 residues. Germline CDR1 reads LNHDA; CDR2 reads SQIVND (reference sequence). V dropped 5 bases and J dropped 7 bases, with 8 bases sitting between them. This chain uses TRBV19 with TRBJ1-1; D gene unclear. Material: peripheral blood, obtained after recovery from COVID-19. The source is a human donor who had recovered from COVID-19. The CDR3 DNA is TGTGCCAGTAGTCCGGGTGGTGAAGCTTTCTTT. It specifies CASSPGGEAFF.